This T cell receptor beta chain was found in a study of STAT5B mutations in CD4+ large granular lymphocyte leukemia. Clones were sequenced by immunoSEQ multiplex PCR, and TCRdb holds only the in-frame ones, with some missing. The sample contains 25,000 to 35,000 clones, around 70% of which appear only once. This clone was seen once. Germline loops: CDR1 MNHNS, CDR2 SASEGT. The CDR3 loop spans 13 amino acids. Trimming cost V 3 bases and J 3 bases; bases outside gene matches: 0. The chain links TRBV6-1 to TRBJ2-3; 7 bases agree with TRBD1. Source material: CD4+ T cells from blood buffy coats. This clonotype was obtained from a human donor in good health. The CDR3 region has the DNA TGTGCCAGCAGTGAGGACAGGACAGATACGCAGTATTTT. This encodes CASSEDRTDTQYF.